The rows below give T cell receptor beta chains drawn from one sample of a study of radiotherapy plus CTLA-4 blockade in lung cancer. TCRdb keeps only in-frame clones here, not all; method: immunoSEQ multiplex PCR. The data contain some 110,000 clones, more than 75% of them singletons. The source was peripheral blood, collected from a patient treated with radiotherapy plus ipilimumab. These receptor sequences come from a human donor with non-small cell lung cancer that progressed on radiotherapy plus ipilimumab. Some clones in this sample may be carry-over from other donors' samples. Each CDR3 is given with its conserved first and last residue. Fields, in order: D gene, J gene, clone size, V gene, CDR3 protein, CDR3 DNA. D genes are given only for firm matches. Clone size is not always given. Where it is, it says once, few, many or a class for expanded clones.

NA | TRBJ2-7 | NA | TRBV6-5 | CASRRSGVGYEQYF | TGTGCCAGCAGAAGAAGCGGCGTCGGGTACGAGCAGTACTTC
NA | TRBJ2-3 | NA | TRBV6-1 | CASSPGQSTDTQYF | TGTGCCAGCAGCCCGGGACAAAGCACAGATACGCAGTATTTT
NA | TRBJ2-3 | NA | TRBV28 | CASSFRSDFGDTQYF | TGTGCCAGCAGTTTTAGGTCAGATTTTGGAGATACGCAGTATTTT
NA | TRBJ1-4 | NA | TRBV7-6 | CASSLLRLGGLTNEKPFF | TGTGCCAGCAGCTTATTGAGGCTAGGGGGACTAACTAATGAAAAACCGTTTTTT
NA | TRBJ2-7 | NA | TRBV29-1 | CSVEAGPDYEQYF | TGCAGCGTTGAAGCGGGTCCTGACTACGAGCAGTACTTC
TRBD2 | TRBJ2-3 | once | TRBV14 | CASRPGKGRGTDTQYF | TGTGCCAGCAGACCGGGGAAAGGGAGGGGAACAGATACGCAGTATTTT
NA | TRBJ2-7 | NA | TRBV11-2 | CASSLEWDTTGEQYF | TGTGCCAGCAGCTTAGAATGGGACACCACGGGGGAGCAGTACTTC
NA | TRBJ2-7 | NA | TRBV2 | CASTRELAYEQYF | TGTGCCAGCACCCGTGAACTAGCCTACGAGCAGTACTTC
TRBD1 | TRBJ1-4 | NA | TRBV6-5 | CASSYSGTGREKLFF | TGTGCCAGCAGTTACTCGGGGACAGGGAGAGAAAAACTGTTTTTT
NA | TRBJ1-5 | NA | TRBV28 | CASSTIQATQHF | TGTGCCAGCAGCACAATTCAAGCTACCCAGCATTTT
NA | TRBJ2-7 | NA | TRBV7-2 | CASSLATGGYEQYF | TGTGCCAGCAGCTTAGCTACGGGCGGGTACGAGCAGTACTTC
TRBD1 | TRBJ1-2 | NA | TRBV6-5 | CANPGQALTLRGYTF | TGTGCCAACCCGGGACAGGCCCTTACGCTTCGGGGCTACACCTTC
NA | TRBJ1-1 | NA | TRBV9 | CASSVEEGMNTEAFF | TGTGCCAGCAGCGTAGAGGAGGGGATGAACACTGAAGCTTTCTTT
NA | TRBJ2-3 | NA | TRBV6-5 | CASSTMGVATDTQYF | TGTGCCAGCAGTACGATGGGGGTGGCAACAGATACGCAGTATTTT
NA | TRBJ2-2 | once | TRBV7-9 | CASSFDPAGAGELFF | TGTGCCAGCAGCTTTGACCCCGCAGGGGCCGGGGAGCTGTTTTTT